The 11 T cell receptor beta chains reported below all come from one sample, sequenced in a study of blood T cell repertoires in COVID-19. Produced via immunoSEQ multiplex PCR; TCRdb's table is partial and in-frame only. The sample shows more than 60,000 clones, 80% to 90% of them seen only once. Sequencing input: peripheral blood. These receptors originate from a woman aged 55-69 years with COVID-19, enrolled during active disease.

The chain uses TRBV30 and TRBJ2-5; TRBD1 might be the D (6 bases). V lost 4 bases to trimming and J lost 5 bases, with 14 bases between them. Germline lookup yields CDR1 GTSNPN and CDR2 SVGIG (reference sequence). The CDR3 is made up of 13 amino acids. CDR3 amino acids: CAWTRGRRETQYF. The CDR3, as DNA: TGTGCCTGGACCAGGGGCCGCCGGGAGACCCAGTACTTC.

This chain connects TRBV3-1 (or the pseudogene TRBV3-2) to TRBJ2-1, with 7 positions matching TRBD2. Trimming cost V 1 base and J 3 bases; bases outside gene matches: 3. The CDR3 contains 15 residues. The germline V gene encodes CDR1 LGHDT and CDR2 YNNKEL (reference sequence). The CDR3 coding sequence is TGTGCCAGCAGCCAAGGGCGGGGGAACTACAATGAGCAGTTCTTC. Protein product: CASSQGRGNYNEQFF.

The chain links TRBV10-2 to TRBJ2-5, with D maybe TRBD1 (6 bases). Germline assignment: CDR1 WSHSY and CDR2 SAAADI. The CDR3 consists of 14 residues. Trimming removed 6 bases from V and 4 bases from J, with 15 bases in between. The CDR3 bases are TGCGCCAGCAGCAACGGACAGCCCGGAGAGACCCAGTACTTC. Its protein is CASSNGQPGETQYF.

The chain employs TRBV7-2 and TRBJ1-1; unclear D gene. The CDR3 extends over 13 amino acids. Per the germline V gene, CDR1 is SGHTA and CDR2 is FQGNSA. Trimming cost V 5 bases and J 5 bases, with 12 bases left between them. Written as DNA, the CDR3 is TGTGCCAGCAGCGTTTCGCGGAGGACTGAAGCTTTCTTT. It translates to CASSVSRRTEAFF.

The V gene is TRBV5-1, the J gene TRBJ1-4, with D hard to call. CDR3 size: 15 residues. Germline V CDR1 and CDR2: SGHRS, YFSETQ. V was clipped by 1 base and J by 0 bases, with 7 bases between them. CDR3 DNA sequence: TGCGCCAGCAGCTTGACGGGAGCAACTAATGAAAAACTGTTTTTT. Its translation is CASSLTGATNEKLFF.

CDR3 region: CASSPQGYNEQFF. The CDR3 nucleotides read TGTGCCAGCAGCCCCCAGGGTTACAATGAGCAGTTCTTC. The V gene is TRBV7-9, the J gene TRBJ2-1, with D maybe TRBD1 (5 bases). Trimming pared 5 bases from V and 4 bases from J, leaving 9 bases between. This CDR3 has 13 residues. Germline CDR1 and CDR2: SEHNR and FQNEAQ (reference sequence).

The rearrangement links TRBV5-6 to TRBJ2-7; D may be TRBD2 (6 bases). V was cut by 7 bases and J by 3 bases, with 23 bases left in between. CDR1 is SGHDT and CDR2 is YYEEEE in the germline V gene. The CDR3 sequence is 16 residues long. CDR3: CASVGGVSSGFYEQYF. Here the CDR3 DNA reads TGTGCCAGCGTGGGGGGTGTTTCTTCCGGGTTCTACGAGCAGTACTTC.

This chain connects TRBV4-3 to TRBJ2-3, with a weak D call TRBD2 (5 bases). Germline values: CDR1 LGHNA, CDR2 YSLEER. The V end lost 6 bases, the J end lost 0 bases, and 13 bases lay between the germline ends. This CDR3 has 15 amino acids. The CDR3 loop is CASRRGSQSTDTQYF. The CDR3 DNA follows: TGCGCCAGCAGACGGGGTAGCCAAAGCACAGATACGCAGTATTTT.

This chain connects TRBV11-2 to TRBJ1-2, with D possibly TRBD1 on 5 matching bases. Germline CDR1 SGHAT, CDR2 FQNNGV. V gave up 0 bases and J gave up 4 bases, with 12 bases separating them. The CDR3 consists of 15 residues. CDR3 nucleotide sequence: TGTGCCAGCAGCTTAGATCACGGCAGGGCCTATGGCTACACCTTC. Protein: CASSLDHGRAYGYTF.

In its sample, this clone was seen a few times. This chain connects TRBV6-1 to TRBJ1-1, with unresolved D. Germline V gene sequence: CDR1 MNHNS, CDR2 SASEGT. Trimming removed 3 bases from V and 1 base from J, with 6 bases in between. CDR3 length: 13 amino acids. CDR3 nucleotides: TGTGCCAGCAGTGAGCAGGCGAACACTGAAGCTTTCTTT. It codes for CASSEQANTEAFF.

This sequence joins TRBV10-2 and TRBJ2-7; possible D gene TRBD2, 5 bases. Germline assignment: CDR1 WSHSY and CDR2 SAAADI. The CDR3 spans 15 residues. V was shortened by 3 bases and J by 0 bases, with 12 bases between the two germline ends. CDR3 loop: CASSDVERFSYEQYF. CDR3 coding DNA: TGCGCCAGCAGTGATGTGGAGCGGTTCTCCTACGAGCAGTACTTC.